Sequencing of this T cell receptor beta chain was carried out in a study of blood T cell repertoires in COVID-19. Study-wide context: The cDNA or gDNA used as material had been derived from T cells, B-cell-depleted T cells, or PBMCs.

Trimming took off 0 bases at V and 7 bases at J, with 14 bases between the two ends. Germline assignment: CDR1 SGHRS and CDR2 YFSETQ. The CDR3 covers 15 residues. Per the original data handling: Amplification with reference gene primers provided the estimates of nucleated cell counts. Generated by immunoSEQ multiplex PCR, the TCRdb table keeps only in-frame clones and is missing some. From that table come the V and J calls and clone size; the DNA was used to work out D and trimming. The repertoire has tens of thousands of clones, roughly 84% of them found once; the top ten carry approximately 2.5%. The chain couples TRBV5-1 to TRBJ1-5; no definite D call. Material: peripheral blood. The sequence came from a man aged 45-65 years with acute or convalescent COVID-19. Here the CDR3 DNA reads TGCGCCAGCAGCTTGGACGGTTTAGGGAGCCAGCCCCAGCATTTT. Its protein is CASSLDGLGSQPQHF. The full variable domain, completed using reference TRBV5-1 and TRBJ1-5, is KAGVTQTPRYLIKTRGQQVTLSCSPISGHRSVSWYQQTPGQGLQFLFEYFSETQRNKGNFPGRFSGRQFSNSRSEMNVSTLELGDSALYLCASSLDGLGSQPQHFGDGTRLSIL.